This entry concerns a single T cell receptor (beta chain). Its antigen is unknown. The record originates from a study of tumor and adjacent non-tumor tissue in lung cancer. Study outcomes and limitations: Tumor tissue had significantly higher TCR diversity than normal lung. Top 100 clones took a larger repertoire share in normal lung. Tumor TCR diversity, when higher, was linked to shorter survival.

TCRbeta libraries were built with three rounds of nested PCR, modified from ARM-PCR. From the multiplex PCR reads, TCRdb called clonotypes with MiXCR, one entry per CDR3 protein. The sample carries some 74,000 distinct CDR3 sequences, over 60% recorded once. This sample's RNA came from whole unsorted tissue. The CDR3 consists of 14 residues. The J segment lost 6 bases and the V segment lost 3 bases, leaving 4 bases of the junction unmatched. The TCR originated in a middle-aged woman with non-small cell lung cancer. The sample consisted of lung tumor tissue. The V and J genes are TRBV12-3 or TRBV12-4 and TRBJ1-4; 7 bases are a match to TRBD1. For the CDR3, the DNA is TGTGCCAGCAGTTTGGGACAGATGGATGAAAAACTGTTTTTT. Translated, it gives CASSLGQMDEKLFF.